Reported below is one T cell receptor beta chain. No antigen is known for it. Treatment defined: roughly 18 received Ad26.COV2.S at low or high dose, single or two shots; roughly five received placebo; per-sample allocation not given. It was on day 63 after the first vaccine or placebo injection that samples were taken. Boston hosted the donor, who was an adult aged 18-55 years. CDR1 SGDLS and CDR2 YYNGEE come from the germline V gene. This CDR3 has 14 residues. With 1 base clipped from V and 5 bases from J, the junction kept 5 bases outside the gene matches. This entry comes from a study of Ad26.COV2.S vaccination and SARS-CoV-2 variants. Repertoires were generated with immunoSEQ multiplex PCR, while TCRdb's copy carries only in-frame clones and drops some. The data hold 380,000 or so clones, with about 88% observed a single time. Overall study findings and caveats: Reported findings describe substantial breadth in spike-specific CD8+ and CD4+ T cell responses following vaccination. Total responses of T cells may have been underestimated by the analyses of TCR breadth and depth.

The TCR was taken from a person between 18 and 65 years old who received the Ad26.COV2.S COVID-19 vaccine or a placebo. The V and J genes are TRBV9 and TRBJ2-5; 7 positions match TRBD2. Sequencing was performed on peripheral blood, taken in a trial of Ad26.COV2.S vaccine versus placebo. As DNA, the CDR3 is TGTGCCAGCAGCGTAACGGGGGGTAGGGAGACCCAGTACTTC. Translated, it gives CASSVTGGRETQYF. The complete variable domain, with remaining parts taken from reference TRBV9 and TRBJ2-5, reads DSGVTQTPKHLITATGQRVTLRCSPRSGDLSVYWYQQSLDQGLQFLIQYYNGEERAKGNILERFSAQQFPDLHSELNLSSLELGDSALYFCASSVTGGRETQYFGPGTRLLVL.